This T cell receptor (beta chain) stems from a study of blood T cell repertoires in COVID-19. Trimming removed 6 bases from V and 9 bases from J; junction bases left unmatched: 11. The CDR3 length is 15 residues. Germline CDR1 SGHVS, CDR2 FQNEAQ. Here immunoSEQ multiplex PCR was the method, and the copy in TCRdb shows in-frame clones only, minus some. This sample has about 150,000 clones; around 88% occur once, and the top ten carry around 4.6%. The sequenced sample consisted of peripheral blood. The chain employs TRBV7-8 and TRBJ2-1; 10 bases agree with TRBD2. This clonotype was obtained from a human donor in a cohort sampled during active COVID-19. The CDR3 here is CASSQSGRVWGEQFF. The CDR3 region has the DNA TGTGCCAGCAGTCAGAGCGGGAGGGTCTGGGGTGAGCAGTTCTTC.